This T cell receptor (beta chain) was captured in a study of cytomegalovirus exposure and HLA in healthy donors. Study-wide points: As confirmed in vitro, three CMV-associated chains were specific for CMV antigens. Further analysis was carried out later, and it showed several of the most significant clusters appearing linked to common viral pathogens. Reportedly, HLA-A and HLA-B alleles of most subjects were accurately predicted from TCR beta.

Regarding donors, all were healthy bone marrow donors. The junction had 5 bases not matched to a gene; V was cut back by 9 bases and J by 4 bases. From germline, CDR1 is LNHDA and CDR2 SQIVND (reference sequence). This CDR3 has 14 residues. Primers for the PCR totalled 60 Vbeta and 13 Jbeta. The data were produced by immunoSEQ multiplex PCR, yet TCRdb's version contains in-frame clones alone and is incomplete. The sample holds about 170,000 clones, roughly 80% seen once. In regard to this clone: The target antigen is unknown.

The genes are TRBV19 and TRBJ2-5; 13 bases line up with TRBD2. This sequence was found in a woman aged 45-59 years in good health and CMV-seropositive. Sequenced sample: PBMCs. The CDR3 loop is CASGLAGVVETQYF. CDR3 DNA: TGTGCCAGCGGACTAGCGGGAGTTGTAGAGACCCAGTACTTC.